Listed below are T cell receptor beta chains from one sample, sequenced in a study of T and B cells in COVID-19 patients. MiXCR, applied by TCRdb to the multiplex PCR reads, yields one record per CDR3 protein. The sample carries around 19,000 distinct CDR3 sequences, around a third recorded once. The sample comprised blood. These TCRs come from a human donor with active COVID-19. The CDR3 runs from the conserved cysteine through the conserved F or W. The order of the fields is V gene, D gene, J gene, clone size, CDR3 length, CDR3 protein, CDR3 DNA. The D gene is left open where the match is weak. Expanded clones get a size class; other rows say once, few or many, or leave the size out.

V: TRBV19
D: TRBD1
J: TRBJ2-5
size: .
length: 19
CDR3: CASSTAGTGVLGYQETQYF
DNA: TGTGCCAGTAGTACGGCCGGGACAGGGGTTTTAGGGTACCAAGAGACCCAGTACTTC

V: TRBV9
D: .
J: TRBJ2-5
size: .
length: 16
CDR3: CASSPQTLGPQETQYF
DNA: TGTGCCAGCAGCCCCCAGACACTAGGACCTCAAGAGACCCAGTACTTC

V: TRBV19
D: TRBD1
J: TRBJ1-2
size: .
length: 14
CDR3: CASRRTGGSGGYTF
DNA: TGTGCCAGTAGGCGGACAGGGGGCTCGGGCGGCTACACCTTC

V: TRBV4-2
D: .
J: TRBJ2-3
size: .
length: 14
CDR3: CASSQAEATDTQYF
DNA: TGTGCCAGCAGCCAGGCTGAGGCCACAGATACGCAGTATTTT

V: TRBV20-1
D: .
J: TRBJ2-1
size: .
length: 14
CDR3: CSVRGEGVSNEQFF
DNA: TGCAGTGTCCGAGGAGAGGGAGTAAGCAATGAGCAGTTCTTC

V: TRBV19
D: TRBD1
J: TRBJ1-6
size: medium-sized
length: 14
CDR3: CASSSGTVRSPLHF
DNA: TGTGCCAGTAGCTCCGGGACAGTAAGGTCACCCCTCCACTTT

V: TRBV12-3/TRBV12-4
D: .
J: TRBJ1-2
size: few
length: 13
CDR3: CASSHRVHYGYTF
DNA: TGTGCCAGCAGTCACAGGGTCCACTATGGCTACACCTTC

V: TRBV12-3/TRBV12-4
D: TRBD1
J: TRBJ2-7
size: .
length: 13
CDR3: CASSLAGGNEQYF
DNA: TGTGCCAGCAGTTTAGCAGGGGGCAATGAGCAGTACTTC

V: TRBV7-2
D: .
J: TRBJ2-3
size: few
length: 12
CDR3: CASSFVADTQYF
DNA: TGTGCCAGCAGCTTTGTAGCGGATACGCAGTATTTT

V: TRBV12-3/TRBV12-4
D: .
J: TRBJ2-7
size: .
length: 15
CDR3: CASSLGAGVHYEQYF
DNA: TGTGCCAGCAGTTTAGGGGCAGGGGTACACTACGAGCAGTACTTC

V: TRBV27
D: .
J: TRBJ1-5
size: .
length: 12
CDR3: CASSLSNQPQHF
DNA: TGTGCCAGCAGTTTATCGAATCAGCCCCAGCATTTT

V: TRBV12-3/TRBV12-4
D: TRBD1
J: TRBJ2-6
size: .
length: 20
CDR3: CAPPKVRTGYSWSGANVLTF
DNA: TGTGCCCCTCCCAAGGTCAGGACAGGGTATTCTTGGTCTGGGGCCAACGTCCTGACTTTC

V: TRBV6-1
D: .
J: TRBJ2-5
size: few
length: 12
CDR3: CASSEVGETQYF
DNA: TGTGCCAGCAGTGAAGTAGGGGAGACCCAGTACTTC

V: TRBV29-1
D: .
J: TRBJ2-5
size: medium-sized
length: 14
CDR3: CSAALGGSQETQYF
DNA: TGCAGCGCTGCATTGGGGGGATCTCAAGAGACCCAGTACTTC

V: TRBV13
D: .
J: TRBJ2-1
size: .
length: 16
CDR3: CASSQGGGLLSNEQFF
DNA: TGCGCCAGCAGCCAGGGTGGGGGACTCCTTTCGAATGAGCAGTTCTTC

V: TRBV19
D: .
J: TRBJ2-3
size: medium-sized
length: 15
CDR3: CASSHYELYTDTQYF
DNA: TGTGCCAGTAGTCACTACGAACTTTACACAGATACGCAGTATTTT

V: TRBV29-1
D: .
J: TRBJ2-4
size: many
length: 15
CDR3: CSVERFGRGTNIQYF
DNA: TGCAGCGTTGAACGGTTTGGTAGGGGCACAAACATTCAGTACTTC

V: TRBV12-3/TRBV12-4
D: .
J: TRBJ1-4
size: .
length: 16
CDR3: CASSPGPRTLNEKLFF
DNA: TGTGCCAGCAGCCCGGGTCCCCGCACACTTAATGAAAAACTGTTTTTT

V: TRBV24-1
D: .
J: TRBJ2-3
size: .
length: 13
CDR3: CATSEGGVDTQYF
DNA: TGTGCCACCAGTGAAGGGGGGGTGGATACGCAGTATTTT

V: TRBV5-4
D: TRBD2
J: TRBJ2-3
size: .
length: 16
CDR3: CASSLELAGVTDTQYF
DNA: TGTGCCAGCAGCTTGGAGCTAGCGGGGGTAACAGATACGCAGTATTTT

V: TRBV5-6
D: .
J: TRBJ1-3
size: few
length: 16
CDR3: CASSEIRGYSGNTIYF
DNA: TGTGCCAGCAGCGAAATTAGGGGCTACTCTGGAAACACCATATATTTT

V: TRBV6-5
D: .
J: TRBJ1-2
size: few
length: 15
CDR3: CASIATPGLAYGYTF
DNA: TGTGCCAGCATTGCAACACCGGGGTTGGCCTATGGCTACACCTTC

V: TRBV6-1
D: TRBD1
J: TRBJ1-1
size: few
length: 16
CDR3: CASSEEDRNDEFGAFF
DNA: TGTGCCAGCAGTGAAGAGGACAGGAACGATGAATTTGGGGCTTTCTTT

V: TRBV19
D: .
J: TRBJ1-5
size: .
length: 10
CDR3: CASGGWAQHF
DNA: TGTGCCAGTGGGGGGTGGGCCCAGCATTTT

V: TRBV5-6
D: TRBD1
J: TRBJ1-2
size: .
length: 13
CDR3: CASSLGGGYGYTF
DNA: TGTGCCAGCAGCTTAGGGGGCGGCTATGGCTACACCTTC

V: TRBV6-1
D: .
J: TRBJ1-1
size: .
length: 13
CDR3: CASSYSWGTEAFF
DNA: TGTGCCAGCAGTTACTCGTGGGGGACTGAAGCTTTCTTT

V: TRBV12-3/TRBV12-4
D: .
J: TRBJ1-5
size: few
length: 12
CDR3: CASSPGLQPQHF
DNA: TGTGCCAGCAGTCCTGGGCTCCAGCCCCAGCATTTT

V: TRBV12-3/TRBV12-4
D: .
J: TRBJ2-5
size: few
length: 17
CDR3: CASSYGGPGQLEETQYF
DNA: TGTGCCAGCAGTTACGGGGGCCCGGGACAGCTCGAAGAGACCCAGTACTTC

V: TRBV6-5
D: TRBD1
J: TRBJ1-2
size: few
length: 13
CDR3: CASSPTGAGGYTF
DNA: TGTGCCAGCAGCCCGACAGGGGCTGGTGGCTACACCTTC